This T cell receptor (beta chain) was retrieved from a study of blood T cells in healthy people across ages. Next came a second PCR, run for about 7 to 12 cycles, which used a sample-barcoded 5' primer along with a J-beta primer mix. From the 5' RACE reads, TCRdb called clonotypes with MiXCR, one entry per CDR3 protein. The table lists 800,000 to 950,000 distinct CDR3 sequences, about 37% of them singletons. Regarding this clonotype: As yet, its antigen is unknown.

Study-level points and caveats: Roughly linearly, TCR beta diversity per million T cells fell as age increased.

Between the trimmed V and J ends, which lost 6 bases and 4 bases, there was a span of 10 bases. The CDR3 extends over 13 amino acids. The source material was blood. This chain links TRBV12-3 or TRBV12-4 with TRBJ1-3; tentative D call: TRBD1 (6 bases). This clonotype was sampled from a man aged 18 to 35 in good health. The CDR3 region has the DNA TGTGCCAGCAGACAACAGGGAGGAAACACCATATATTTT. Protein sequence: CASRQQGGNTIYF.